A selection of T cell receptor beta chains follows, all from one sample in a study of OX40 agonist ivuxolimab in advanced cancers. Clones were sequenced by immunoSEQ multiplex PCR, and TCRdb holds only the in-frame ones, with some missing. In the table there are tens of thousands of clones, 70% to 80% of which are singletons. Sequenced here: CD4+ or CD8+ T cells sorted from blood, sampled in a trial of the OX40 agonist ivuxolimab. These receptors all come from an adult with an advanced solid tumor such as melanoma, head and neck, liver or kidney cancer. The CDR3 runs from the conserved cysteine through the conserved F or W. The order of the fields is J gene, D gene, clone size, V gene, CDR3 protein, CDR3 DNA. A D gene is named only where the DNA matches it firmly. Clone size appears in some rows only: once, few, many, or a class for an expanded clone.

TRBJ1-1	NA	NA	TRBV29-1	CSVRRGGNTEAFF	TGCAGCGTCAGACGGGGAGGGAACACTGAAGCTTTCTTT
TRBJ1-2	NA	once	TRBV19	CASTPGPANYGYTF	TGTGCCAGTACCCCCGGGCCAGCTAACTATGGCTACACCTTC
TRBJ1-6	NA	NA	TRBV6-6	CASSYSGTSGGTPLHF	TGTGCCAGCAGTTACTCAGGGACGAGTGGAGGTACACCCCTCCACTTT
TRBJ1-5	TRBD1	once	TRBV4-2	CASSQDRGHQPQHF	TGTGCCAGCAGCCAAGACAGGGGGCATCAGCCCCAGCATTTT
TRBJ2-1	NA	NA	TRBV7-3	CASSFLLVANEQFF	TGTGCCAGCAGCTTCTTACTAGTAGCTAACGAGCAGTTCTTC
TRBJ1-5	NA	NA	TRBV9	CASSVQSGEPQHF	TGTGCCAGCAGCGTACAATCCGGGGAGCCCCAGCATTTT
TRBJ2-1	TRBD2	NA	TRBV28	CASSAAAGGPHYNEQFF	TGTGCCAGCAGTGCGGCCGCGGGAGGGCCCCACTACAATGAGCAGTTCTTC
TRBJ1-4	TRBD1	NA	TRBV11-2	CASSSKGQELFF	TGTGCCAGCAGCTCCAAGGGACAGGAACTGTTTTTT
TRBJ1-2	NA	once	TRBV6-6	CASKDHGAGTNYGYTF	TGTGCCAGCAAAGACCACGGGGCAGGGACTAACTATGGCTACACCTTC
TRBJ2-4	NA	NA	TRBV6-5	CASTDTNLAKNIQYF	TGTGCCAGCACTGATACAAATCTAGCCAAAAACATTCAGTACTTC
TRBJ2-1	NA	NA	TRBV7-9	CASSLVGLGEQFF	TGTGCCAGCAGCTTAGTCGGGCTGGGAGAGCAGTTCTTC
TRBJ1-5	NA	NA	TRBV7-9	CASSLGSINQPQHF	TGTGCCAGCAGCTTAGGATCAATTAATCAGCCCCAGCATTTT
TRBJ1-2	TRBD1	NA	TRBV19	CASSDRAANYGYTF	TGTGCCAGTAGCGACAGGGCTGCTAACTATGGCTACACCTTC
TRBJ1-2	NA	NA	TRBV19	CASSIGGGFDGYTF	TGTGCCAGTAGTATAGGTGGAGGGTTCGATGGCTACACCTTC
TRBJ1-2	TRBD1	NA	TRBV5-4	CASSLGHRTGVVYTF	TGTGCCAGCAGCTTGGGGCACCGGACAGGGGTGGTCTACACCTTC
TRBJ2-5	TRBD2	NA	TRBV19	CASSSLAGGYQETQYF	TGTGCCAGTAGTAGCCTAGCGGGGGGGTACCAAGAGACCCAGTACTTC
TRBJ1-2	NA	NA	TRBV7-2	CASSLDYTGSGGYTF	TGTGCCAGCAGCTTAGATTATACAGGGTCAGGTGGCTACACCTTC
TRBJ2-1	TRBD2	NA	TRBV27	CASSLRASGSNEQFF	TGTGCCAGCAGTTTAAGGGCTAGCGGGAGTAATGAGCAGTTCTTC
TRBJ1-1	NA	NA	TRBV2	CASRNTNTEAFF	TGTGCCAGCAGAAATACGAACACTGAAGCTTTCTTT
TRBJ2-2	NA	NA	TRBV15	CATSREGVANTGELFF	TGTGCCACCAGCAGGGAAGGAGTCGCGAACACCGGGGAGCTGTTTTTT
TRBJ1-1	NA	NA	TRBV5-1	CASSLEGTDAYTEAFF	TGCGCCAGCAGCTTGGAGGGCACCGACGCTTACACTGAAGCTTTCTTT
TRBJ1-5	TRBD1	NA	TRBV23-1	CASSQGATGVIQPQHF	TGCGCCAGCAGTCAAGGGGCCACAGGGGTCATTCAGCCCCAGCATTTT
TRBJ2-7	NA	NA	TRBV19	CASSILGGQQYF	TGTGCCAGTAGTATACTCGGGGGGCAGCAGTACTTC
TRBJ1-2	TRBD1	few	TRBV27	CASSFWRQGRYGYTF	TGTGCCAGCAGTTTCTGGCGACAGGGTCGGTATGGCTACACCTTC
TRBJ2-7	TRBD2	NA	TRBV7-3	CASATSGSSYEQYF	TGTGCCAGCGCGACTAGCGGTAGCTCCTACGAGCAGTACTTC
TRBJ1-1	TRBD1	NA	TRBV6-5	CASSYYGQGNTEAFF	TGTGCCAGCAGTTACTACGGACAGGGAAACACTGAAGCTTTCTTT
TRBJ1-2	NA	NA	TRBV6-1	CASSEILAAYGYTF	TGTGCCAGCAGTGAGATTCTGGCGGCCTATGGCTACACCTTC
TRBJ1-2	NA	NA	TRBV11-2	CASSSSHYGYTF	TGTGCCAGCAGCTCGTCTCACTATGGCTACACCTTC
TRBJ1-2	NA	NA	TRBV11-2	CASSRGEGSNYGYTF	TGTGCCAGCAGCCGGGGAGAGGGCAGCAACTATGGCTACACCTTC
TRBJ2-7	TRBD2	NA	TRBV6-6	CASSYAGAPLYEQYF	TGTGCCAGCAGTTACGCGGGAGCCCCCCTGTACGAGCAGTACTTC
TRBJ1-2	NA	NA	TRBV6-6	CASSYSGSLYGYTF	TGTGCCAGCAGTTACTCAGGGTCCCTCTATGGCTACACCTTC
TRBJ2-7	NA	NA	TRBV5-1	CASSPGPGSSYEQYF	TGCGCCAGCAGCCCCGGACCCGGGTCATCCTACGAGCAGTACTTC
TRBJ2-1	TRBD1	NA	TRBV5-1	CASSGTGSYNEQFF	TGCGCCAGCTCCGGGACAGGCTCCTACAATGAGCAGTTCTTC
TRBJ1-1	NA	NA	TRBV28	CASSTLRWGMRNTEAFF	TGTGCCAGCAGTACCCTCCGATGGGGAATGAGGAACACTGAAGCTTTCTTT
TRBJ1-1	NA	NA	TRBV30	CAWSAWRNTEAFF	TGTGCCTGGAGTGCTTGGAGGAACACTGAAGCTTTCTTT
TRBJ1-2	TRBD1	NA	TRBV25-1	CASSEWRTGADYGYTF	TGTGCCAGCAGTGAATGGAGGACAGGGGCTGACTATGGCTACACCTTC
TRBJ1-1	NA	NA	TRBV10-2	CASSESGAGRAFF	TGCGCCAGCAGTGAGTCGGGGGCGGGGAGGGCTTTCTTT
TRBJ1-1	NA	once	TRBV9	CASSVEGRGNTEAFF	TGTGCCAGCAGCGTAGAAGGGAGGGGGAACACTGAAGCTTTCTTT
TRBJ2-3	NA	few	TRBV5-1	CASSFAGPRPATDTQYF	TGCGCCAGCAGCTTCGCCGGGCCCCGACCTGCCACAGATACGCAGTATTTT
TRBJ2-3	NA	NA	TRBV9	CASSRSRTKEVTQYF	TGTGCCAGCAGCCGGAGCAGGACTAAAGAGGTTACGCAGTATTTT
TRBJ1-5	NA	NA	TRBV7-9	CASSLQGPDQPQHF	TGTGCCAGCAGCTTACAGGGCCCCGATCAGCCCCAGCATTTT
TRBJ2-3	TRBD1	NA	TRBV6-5	CASSPWGQGPDTQYF	TGTGCCAGCAGCCCCTGGGGACAGGGTCCAGATACGCAGTATTTT
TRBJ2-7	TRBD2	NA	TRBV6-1	CASKATSGGYEQYF	TGTGCCAGCAAGGCGACTAGCGGGGGCTACGAGCAGTACTTC
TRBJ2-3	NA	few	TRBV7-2	CASSPEQASDTQYF	TGTGCCAGCAGCCCGGAGCAGGCCTCGGATACGCAGTATTTT
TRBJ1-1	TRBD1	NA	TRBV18	CASSPPTGITEAFF	TGTGCCAGCTCACCTCCGACAGGGATCACTGAAGCTTTCTTT
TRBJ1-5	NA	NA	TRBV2	CASSEQGSPGAQHF	TGTGCCAGCAGTGAACAGGGAAGCCCTGGAGCCCAGCATTTT
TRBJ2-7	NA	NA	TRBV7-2	CASSPLTETYEQYF	TGTGCCAGCAGCCCCTTAACCGAGACCTACGAGCAGTACTTC
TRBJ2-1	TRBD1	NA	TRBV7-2	CASSRDRYNEQFF	TGTGCCAGCAGCCGGGACAGATACAATGAGCAGTTCTTC